A selection of T cell receptor beta chains follows, all from one sample in a study of Tregs in tolerant kidney transplant recipients. Using immunoSEQ multiplex PCR, the repertoire was profiled, and TCRdb retains in-frame clones only, with some absent. Here the sample spans approximately 60,000 clones, approximately 82% being singletons. Sequencing input: CD4+ T cells from blood. The receptors shown here come from a human donor in good health. The CDR3 runs from the conserved cysteine through the conserved F or W. A D gene is named only where the DNA matches it firmly. For some rows the clone size is stated as once, few or many, or as a class when expanded; others skip it.

>TRBD1|NA|TRBJ1-4|TRBV6-1
TGTGCCAGCAGTGAAGAAGACAGGGGGCTCTGGGAAAAACTGTTTTTT
CASSEEDRGLWEKLFF
>NA|NA|TRBJ1-2|TRBV10-2
TGCGCCAGCAGGGAAGTTGGGGTCTATGGCTACACCTTC
CASREVGVYGYTF
>NA|NA|TRBJ1-2|TRBV2
TGTGCCAGCAGTTACCGGGACAACTATGGCTACACCTTC
CASSYRDNYGYTF
>NA|NA|TRBJ1-1|TRBV4-3
TGCGCCAGCAGCCAAGGGGGTACAGAGCAAGCTTTCTTT
CASSQGGTEQAFF
>NA|NA|TRBJ2-3|TRBV6-5
TGTGCCAGCAGTTACTCAGGGATAAGTACAGATACGCAGTATTTT
CASSYSGISTDTQYF
>NA|few|TRBJ1-2|TRBV27
TGTGCCAGCAGTGCTGTGGGCCCTTATGGCTACACCTTC
CASSAVGPYGYTF
>TRBD1|few|TRBJ1-1|TRBV10-3
TGTGCCATCAGTGCGGAGGACAGGGGTTATACTGAAGCTTTCTTT
CAISAEDRGYTEAFF
>NA|NA|TRBJ1-3|TRBV19
TGTGCCAGCGCGACGGGGTCTGGAAACACCATATATTTT
CASATGSGNTIYF
>NA|NA|TRBJ2-3|TRBV7-3
TGTGCCAGCAGCTACACCGGACAGTACACAGATACGCAGTATTTT
CASSYTGQYTDTQYF
>TRBD2|NA|TRBJ2-5|TRBV18
TGTGCCAGCTCACCAATTCCAGCGGGGGTTGGGGAGACCCAGTACTTC
CASSPIPAGVGETQYF
>TRBD2|NA|TRBJ2-5|TRBV12-5
TGTGCTAGTGGCTACGCCCTCGGGGGGCAAGAGACCCAGTACTTC
CASGYALGGQETQYF
>NA|few|TRBJ2-6|TRBV30
TGTGCCTGGAGTGTAAGAGGCAGGGTGTCTGGGGCCAACGTCCTGACTTTC
CAWSVRGRVSGANVLTF
>NA|NA|TRBJ1-1|TRBV13
TGTGCCAGCAGCCCCCTAAATTTGGGGACTGAAGCTTTCTTT
CASSPLNLGTEAFF
>NA|once|TRBJ1-1|TRBV6-1
TGTGCCAGCAGGAGGACAACCCCCACTGAAGCTTTCTTT
CASRRTTPTEAFF
>NA|NA|TRBJ2-5|TRBV6-5
TGTGCCAGCAGTTACGTAGGTTTGGAAAAGACCCAGTACTTC
CASSYVGLEKTQYF
>NA|NA|TRBJ1-3|TRBV12-5
TGTGCTAGTGGTTTGAACGCCGGGATCTCTGGAAACACCATATATTTT
CASGLNAGISGNTIYF
>NA|few|TRBJ1-2|TRBV11-2
TGTGCCAGTCACAGGGGCTACACCTTC
CASHRGYTF
>NA|NA|TRBJ2-1|TRBV7-3
TGTGCCAGCAGCTCCTCATTCGGGGAGCAGTTCTTC
CASSSSFGEQFF
>TRBD2|NA|TRBJ2-5|TRBV11-2
TGTGCCAGCAGCTCTGGACTAGCGGGGGTTAGCCAAGAGACCCAGTACTTC
CASSSGLAGVSQETQYF
>TRBD1|NA|TRBJ1-4|TRBV9
TGTGCCAGCAGCCCGTTAGACAGGGGGGGCAAAAAACTGTTTTTT
CASSPLDRGGKKLFF
>NA|NA|TRBJ2-3|TRBV9
TGTGCCAGCTCCCGGACCTCCGGGCCGACAGATACGCAGTATTTT
CASSRTSGPTDTQYF
>TRBD1|NA|TRBJ2-7|TRBV5-4
TGTGCCAGCAGCCCCGGGGGGACAGGGCGGGCCTACGAGCAGTACTTC
CASSPGGTGRAYEQYF
>NA|NA|TRBJ2-7|TRBV4-2
TGTGCCAGCAGCCAAGTCGGGGCCGGCTCCTACGAGCAGTACTTC
CASSQVGAGSYEQYF
>TRBD1|NA|TRBJ1-1|TRBV19
TGTGCCAGTAGTTTTATGACAGGGGGTGAAGCTTTCTTT
CASSFMTGGEAFF
>TRBD2|NA|TRBJ2-5|TRBV7-2
TGTGCCAGCAGCGCCGGACTAGCGGAGGGGGAGACCCAGTACTTC
CASSAGLAEGETQYF
>TRBD1|once|TRBJ1-2|TRBV11-2
TGTGCCAGCAGCCTACCGGGACAGAGGGGCGGCTACACCTTC
CASSLPGQRGGYTF
>NA|NA|TRBJ1-1|TRBV7-3
TGTGCCAGCAGTGAAGCGGGGGAATACACTGAAGCTTTCTTT
CASSEAGEYTEAFF
>NA|NA|TRBJ2-2|TRBV5-4
TGTGCCAGCAGCCCGGACATAGGGGGATTCGGCACCGGGGAGCTGTTTTTT
CASSPDIGGFGTGELFF
>TRBD2|once|TRBJ2-1|TRBV27
TGTGCCAGCAGCCCCGGGTTAGCGGGGACCCTCTACAATGAGCAGTTCTTC
CASSPGLAGTLYNEQFF
>NA|NA|TRBJ1-2|TRBV7-2
TGTGCCAGCAGCCGCCAAAACTATGGCTACACCTTC
CASSRQNYGYTF
>TRBD1|once|TRBJ1-2|TRBV6-1
TGTGCCAGCAGTGAAGCGCTCAGGGGGCTAGGCTACACCTTC
CASSEALRGLGYTF
>NA|NA|TRBJ2-1|TRBV5-4
TGTGCCAGCAGCTTGAGGGGGGGAAGTAATGAGCAGTTCTTC
CASSLRGGSNEQFF
>NA|NA|TRBJ2-7|TRBV4-3
TGCGCCAGCAGCCAAGTCGGGGGAGCCCACTACGAGCAGTACTTC
CASSQVGGAHYEQYF
>NA|NA|TRBJ2-2|TRBV5-1
TGCGCCAGCAGCTTGGAGATAGGGCCCGCGGAGCTGTTTTTT
CASSLEIGPAELFF